Reported below is one T cell receptor beta chain. Its antigen remains unknown. CDR3 length: 14 amino acids. The record originates from a study of CXCR3-negative and CXCR3-positive naive CD8 T cells. Study outcomes and limitations: Naive cells with CXCR3 showed TRB CDR3s that were more hydrophobic than those in CXCR3-negative naive cells. Memory cells diverged, while naive CXCR3-positive and CXCR3-negative cells had similar TRBV-TRBJ usage. The majority of assays used fresh PBMCs, and CXCR3 expression partially decreased after cryopreservation.

Via 5' RACE with UMI labels, TRB cDNA libraries were prepared. TCRdb reanalyzed the 5' RACE reads and collapses them to one entry per CDR3 protein, without DNA. The sample has about 150,000 distinct CDR3 sequences; the top ten hold 0.45% to 0.6%. V is TRBV12-3 or TRBV12-4 and J is TRBJ2-7. Sequencing input: naive CXCR3+ CD8+ T cells from blood. Subset denoted: CD45RO-CCR7+CD27+CD95- naive CD8+ T cells expressing CXCR3 (TNR3+). This clonotype was sampled from a human donor in good health. Some clones in this sample may be carry-over from other donors' samples. CDR3 amino acids: CASSFTGVSYEQYF.